Presented here are 8 T cell receptor beta chains from one specimen sequenced in a study of T cell repertoires in cytomegalovirus infection. These receptors lack a known antigen. MiXCR, run by TCRdb on the reads, gives a single entry per CDR3 protein. Among around 770,000 distinct CDR3 sequences listed, 25% to 35% were seen once. Sequences were derived from cultured CD8+ T cells from PBMCs, sampled from culture after CMV antigen stimulation. The receptor set was obtained from a human donor in good health (CMV status not recorded). Some clones in this sample may be carry-over from other donors' samples.

This rearrangement joins TRBV6-2 or TRBV6-3 to TRBJ2-7; D unclear. CDR1 is MNHEY, CDR2 SVGEGT, per germline. V was shortened by 3 bases and J by 5 bases, with 11 bases between the two germline ends. This CDR3 has 13 amino acids. CDR3 nucleotide sequence: TGTGCCAGCAGTTATGCCCTCGTGGACGAGCAGTACGTC. It specifies CASSYALVDEQYV.

The chain combines TRBV27 with TRBJ2-5; TRBD2 agrees at 8 bases. Germline CDR1 MNHEY, CDR2 SMNVEV (reference sequence). V lost 5 bases to trimming and J lost 1 base; unmatched junction nucleotides: 9. The CDR3 is 16 residues long. The CDR3 loop is CASSPSWRGAQETQYF. The CDR3 DNA sequence: TGTGCCAGCAGTCCCTCTTGGCGGGGGGCCCAAGAGACCCAGTACTTC.

This clonotype was recorded at least ten times. A junction end diverges from the germline sequence, so it may reflect a read error. The gene calls are TRBV7-6 and TRBJ1-1; D might be TRBD1 (5 bases). This CDR3 contains 14 residues. Germline CDR1 SGHVS, CDR2 FNYEAQ. CDR3 region: CASSLEGSNTEAFF. CDR3 bases: TGCGCCAGCAGCTTGGAGGGGTCGAACACTGAAGCTTTCTTT.

This clonotype was seen more than once but under ten times. The rearrangement links TRBV12-3 or TRBV12-4 to TRBJ2-7; D may be TRBD1 or TRBD2 (5 bases each). Trimming removed 7 bases at V and 6 bases at J, with 13 bases between. There are 12 residues in the CDR3. The CDR3 DNA is TGTGCCAGCACTTACGGGACCCCCGAGCAGTACTTC. This gives the protein CASTYGTPEQYF.

The chain joins TRBV6-5 to TRBJ2-1; D uncertain. Germline-derived CDR1 and CDR2 are MNHEY and SVGAGI. The length of the CDR3 is 14 residues. Trimming left V 0 bases short and J 5 bases short, with 8 bases between. The CDR3 spells CASSYSIGHNEQFF. CDR3 DNA: TGTGCCAGCAGTTACTCGATTGGTCACAATGAGCAGTTCTTC.

Many counts were recorded for this clonotype. V is TRBV5-1 and J is TRBJ2-2; tentatively, D is TRBD1 (5 bases). Trimming cost V 3 bases and J 2 bases, with 8 bases left between them. CDR1 SGHRS and CDR2 YFSETQ come from the germline V gene. The CDR3 totals 14 residues. This chain's CDR3 is CASSSQVNTGELFF. Written as DNA, the CDR3 is TGCGCCAGCAGCTCACAGGTTAACACCGGGGAGCTGTTTTTT.

In this sample, this clonotype turned up many times. The chain recombines TRBV12-3 or TRBV12-4 with TRBJ2-1; 7 bases map to TRBD2. CDR3 length: 14 amino acids. J lost 0 bases, V lost 9 bases, and 5 bases had no gene match. The CDR3 here is CASLSGDSYNEQFF. CDR3 DNA: TGTGCCAGTTTAAGCGGGGACTCCTACAATGAGCAGTTCTTC.

V usage is TRBV7-9 and J usage is TRBJ1-2; tentatively, D is TRBD1 (6 bases). The CDR3 runs 15 residues. Germline V lookup: CDR1 SEHNR, CDR2 FQNEAQ (reference sequence). V lost 5 bases and J lost 2, with 15 bases in between. The CDR3 DNA sequence: TGTGCCAGCAGCACTGGGACACCTTTGAACTATGGCTACACCTTC. It is translated as CASSTGTPLNYGYTF.